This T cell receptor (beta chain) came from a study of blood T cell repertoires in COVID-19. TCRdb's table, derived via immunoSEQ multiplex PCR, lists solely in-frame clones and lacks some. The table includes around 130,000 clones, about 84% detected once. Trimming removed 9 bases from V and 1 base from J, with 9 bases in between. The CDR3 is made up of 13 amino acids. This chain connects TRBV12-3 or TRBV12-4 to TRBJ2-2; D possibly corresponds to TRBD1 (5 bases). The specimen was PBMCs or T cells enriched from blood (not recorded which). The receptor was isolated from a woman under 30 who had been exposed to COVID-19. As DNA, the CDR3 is TGTGCCAGTAACGACAGGAACACCGGGGAGCTGTTTTTT. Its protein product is CASNDRNTGELFF.